This T cell receptor (beta chain) was captured by sequencing in a study of blood T cell repertoires in COVID-19. Overall study: Samples taken during acute and convalescent COVID-19 were collected in the United States, Italy and Spain. PBMCs, B-cell-depleted T cells, or T cells were the source of the cDNA or gDNA that made up the material.

The germline V gene encodes CDR1 MNHEY and CDR2 SVGAGI. The CDR3 runs to 13 residues. Trimming left V 7 bases short and J 4 bases short, with 13 bases between. Per the study methods: Estimation of nucleated cell counts relied on the amplification of reference gene primers. Profiling relied on immunoSEQ multiplex PCR, and the TCRdb table lists in-frame clones only, not all of them. Clone size and V and J calls were adopted from that table, with D and trimming inferred from the DNA. The sample holds around 100,000 clones, 82% seen once. V and J are TRBV6-5 and TRBJ1-1; tentatively, D is TRBD1 (6 bases). This clonotype was sampled from a man in his sixties with acute or convalescent COVID-19. The material sequenced was peripheral blood. Here the CDR3 DNA reads TGTGCCAGCACCTCAGGACAGACCACTGAAGCTTTCTTT. Its protein product is CASTSGQTTEAFF.